This entry features one TCR beta chain sequence. The specificity of this receptor is unknown. There are no base qualities to consult, and no much larger clone falls within one base. The library was obtained by the immunoSEQ multiplex PCR assay. For the multiplex PCR, a mixture combining 60 forward primers for TCR Vbeta segments and 13 reverse primers for TCR Jbeta segments was used. A multiplex PCR assay on genomic DNA amplified the CDR3 region of rearranged TCR beta genes. The amplified TCR beta libraries were sequenced on the Illumina HiSeq System as 87-base-pair reads. On the authors' methods: A later analysis counted approximately 76 million unique TCR beta chains across the approximately 700 repertoires, and roughly 9.9 million of these chains were shared by at least two donors. A nearest-neighbor algorithm error-corrected the raw reads and collapsed the reads into unique sequences, merging closely related sequences to remove PCR and sequencing errors. To assign V, D and J gene segments, CDR3 sequences were aligned to IMGT reference sequences. For a sequence to be retained, a match of at least six nucleotides was required to both a V gene segment and a J gene segment. Rearrangements were called productive when the CDR3 lacked stop codons and stayed in frame with V and J; all others were non-productive. Following IMGT convention, CDR3 was defined as the stretch from the second conserved V-encoded cysteine up to the conserved J-encoded phenylalanine. The earlier analysis of 500 to 750 of the donors excluded any sequence lacking an unambiguous match to a single V gene segment. In an earlier analysis of more than 500 of the donors, a V segment was called functional when productive rearrangements were above 56.7%, and segregating when the standard deviation between donors exceeded 5%. A statistical classification framework was developed to diagnose cytomegalovirus status using the catalog of TCR beta chain sequences. In a later analysis, TCR nucleotide sequences were compared against IMGT/GENE-DB human TR gene sequences so that V and J genes could be assigned. In a later analysis, CDR3 sequences and most-parsimonious VDJ recombination scenarios were assigned using the TCRdist pipeline. In a later analysis, each TCR beta chain was defined by its CDR3 amino acid sequence together with its V-gene family, and reads lacking a unique V-gene family were excluded. As a way to deal with suspected cross-contamination and a sequencing artifact, a later analysis dropped hundreds of nucleotide sequences that were highly shared and had low generation probability. In a later analysis, a clonal expansion index for each public chain was calculated from normalized within-repertoire ranks of inferred template counts. A later analysis computed generation probabilities with a VDJ recombination model fitted to out-of-frame rearrangements, and checked the results against IGoR. In a later analysis, hypergeometric tests were used to score TCR-TCR, TCR-HLA and TCR-CMV co-occurrence, with a repertoire-size bias correction applied to TCR pairs. False discovery rates were estimated in a later analysis by permuting HLA or CMV assignments 20 times. In a later analysis, co-occurring TCRs were grouped using DBSCAN, with TCRdist sequence similarity added in when clustering inside HLA-allele-positive subsets. Repertoires with fewer than 30,000 or more than 120,000 public chains were left out of co-occurrence clustering, as were about 5 repertoires with anomalous nucleotide sharing. Imported from immuneACCESS, the table was reduced by TCRdb to in-frame sequences with V and J called. These copies leave out some clones; in studies compared against another copy, an unresolved V gene accounts for under half, and the cause of the remainder is not known. That table gives V, J and clone size, and the DNA gave D and trimming. This sample gives roughly 140,000 clones in total; 75% to 85% of them show up just once. The ten biggest clones cover 2.4% of the sample.

The data were taken from a study of cytomegalovirus exposure and HLA in healthy donors (dated by TCRdb to about 2017). In the study overall: In an earlier analysis of fewer than 750 of the donors, 250 to 350 Gb of sequence data and approximately 100 million unique TCR beta sequences from about 190 million T cells were reported. An early release covering about 600 HLA-typed donors comprised 250 to 350 gigabases of sequencing data and approximately 85 million unique TCR sequences. Of the 300 to 500 genotyped donors, over 80% were placed in the genetic ancestry cluster associated with self-reported Caucasian donors. The aim of the study was to test whether cataloging public T cell receptors could identify signatures of past pathogen exposure. Using immunosequencing, the study profiled T cell repertoires from fewer than 850 subjects and related those repertoires to cytomegalovirus serostatus. Besides the first cohort of around 670 subjects, a separate validation cohort made up of 120 different subjects was used. To predict cytomegalovirus infection status, the study brought together high-throughput TCR immunosequencing, statistical association of individual TCRs with disease status, and machine learning. To study patterns of TCR occurrence, a later analysis re-analyzed previously published TCR beta repertoires from 500 to 850 donors and added high-resolution HLA genotyping. In the later analysis, no new phenotypic data were used to find candidate immune exposures; instead, reliance was placed on TCR beta sequences and their occurrence across donors. To decide whether each TCR beta V gene segment behaved as functional or pseudogenic, an earlier analysis of approximately 590 of the donors relied on high-throughput TCR beta sequencing. Donor age, sex, ethnicity and CMV serostatus were compiled alongside the repertoire data. Genome-wide SNP genotypes for about 65% of the roughly 670 donors were used in a later genetic analysis, which treated that subset as a discovery cohort. All discovery cohort repertoires had been generated on a single sequencing platform. HLA typing covered class I and class II loci at four-digit resolution. Typing coverage differed by locus: A, B, C, DRB1 and DQB1 were typed in roughly 620-630 donors, DQA1 in roughly 500, DPA1 in 600 to 610, and DPB1 in around 490. Several DR-DQ haplotypes were handled as single units for association and clustering because linkage in the cohort was strong. On average, roughly 240,000 unique TCR beta nucleotide sequences were sequenced per donor among 398 genotyped donors of the cohort, with 15% to 20% of those sequences being non-productive. The full study reports these points: In a later genetic analysis, fewer N-insertions in productive TCRs were reported among donors in an Asian-associated ancestry cluster than the roughly 640-donor mean. Because HLA typing was missing for some donors at each locus, association tests included only the typed subset. Specific HLA alleles were associated with 15,000 to 20,000 TCR beta sequences at a false discovery rate of 0.05 in a later analysis. The authors suggested that the approach could potentially be extended to other disease states and immunological phenotypes. Broadly in line with IMGT annotations, most TCR beta V segments showed up in productive rearrangements about 87% or about 30% of the time in an earlier analysis of some 590 of the donors. In a later genetic analysis, a missense DCLRE1C variant was associated with V-gene and J-gene trimming of TCR beta chains, and the association was replicated in an independent cohort. A few of the identified cytomegalovirus-associated TCR beta chains were confirmed in vitro to be specific for cytomegalovirus antigens. The classifier was reported to diagnose cytomegalovirus status with high specificity and sensitivity in both the original cohort and the validation cohort. The study gave a list of about 170 TCR beta chains associated with cytomegalovirus. Only TCR beta chains were sequenced in this cohort, and the absence of alpha or paired-chain data limited detectable features. A further reported finding was that TCR beta sequences accurately predicted the HLA-A and HLA-B alleles for most subjects in the first cohort. Immune exposure information for the cohort was limited to CMV serostatus. Presence/absence analyses assumed roughly uniform sequencing depth across donors, an assumption that may not hold. Linkage disequilibrium might explain the correlated functional status among segregating V segments, but an unknown experimental factor could not be excluded. The 87-base-pair reads could not distinguish some IMGT-functional V segments, including TRBV6-2 and TRBV6-3, so those segments were excluded. A later analysis found that HLA-associated TCR beta chains were more clonally expanded and had lower generation probabilities than equally common non-associated chains. A group of highly shared sequence variants was considered likely to be a technical artifact of the sequencing pipeline. Most TCR sequences were seen in very few donors, while some public TCRs were found in many individuals. A later analysis found that most CMV-associated TCR beta chains appeared HLA-restricted, with HLA associations seemingly driven largely by CMV exposure. A later analysis found that TCR association rates varied across HLA loci, with DRB1 alleles showing the most associated TCRs and HLA-C alleles the fewest. A later analysis reported that several top co-occurrence clusters appeared linked to parvovirus B19, influenza, CMV and Epstein-Barr virus. Because counts were too low, seventeen rarely observed V segments, including chromosome 9 orphons, were excluded from the earlier analysis of under 650 of the donors. Assigning TCR associations to individual alleles was difficult when HLA alleles, especially DR and DQ, strongly co-occurred.

A distance of 12 bases separates the germline ends of V and J, which lose 0 bases and 0 bases respectively. From cysteine to phenylalanine, the CDR3 is 16 amino acids long. Left in the record is the CDR3 DNA by itself, 48 bases read in frame from the first base. For CDR1 and CDR2, the germline V gene lists SGDLS and YYNGEE. The cohort was made up of about 610 healthy bone marrow donors. At the time of sampling, every cohort member was nominally healthy, though immune exposures that went unrecorded were likely present. The donor tested CMV seropositive, placing the donor among the 289 seropositive members of the cohort. Every donor gave a peripheral blood sample, and the peripheral blood mononuclear cells from that sample were used for TCR beta sequencing. Genomic DNA extraction from the blood cell samples was performed with the Qiagen DNeasy Blood Extraction Kit.

In this chain, TRBV9 is recombined with TRBJ1-2; a tentative D call is TRBD1 (6 bases match). Material: PBMCs. The receptor comes from a woman aged 18-29 years in good health and CMV-seropositive. The CDR3 protein: CASSVGGGGANYGYTF. The nucleotide sequence reads TGTGCCAGCAGCGTAGGGGGAGGGGGAGCTAACTATGGCTACACCTTC.